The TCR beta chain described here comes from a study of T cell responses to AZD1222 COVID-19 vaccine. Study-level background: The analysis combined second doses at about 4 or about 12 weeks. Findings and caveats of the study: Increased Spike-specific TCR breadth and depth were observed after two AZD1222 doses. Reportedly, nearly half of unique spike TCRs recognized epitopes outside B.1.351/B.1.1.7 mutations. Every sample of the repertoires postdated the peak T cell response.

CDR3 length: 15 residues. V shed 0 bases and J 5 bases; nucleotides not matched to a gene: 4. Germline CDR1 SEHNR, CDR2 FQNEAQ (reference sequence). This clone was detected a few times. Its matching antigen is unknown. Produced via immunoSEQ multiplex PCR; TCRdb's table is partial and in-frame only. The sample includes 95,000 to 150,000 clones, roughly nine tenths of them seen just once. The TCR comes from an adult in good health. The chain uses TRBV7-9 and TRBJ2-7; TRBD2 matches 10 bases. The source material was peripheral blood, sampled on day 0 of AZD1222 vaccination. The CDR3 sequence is CASSLASGRTNEQYF. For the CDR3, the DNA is TGTGCCAGCAGCTTAGCTAGCGGGAGGACCAACGAGCAGTACTTC.